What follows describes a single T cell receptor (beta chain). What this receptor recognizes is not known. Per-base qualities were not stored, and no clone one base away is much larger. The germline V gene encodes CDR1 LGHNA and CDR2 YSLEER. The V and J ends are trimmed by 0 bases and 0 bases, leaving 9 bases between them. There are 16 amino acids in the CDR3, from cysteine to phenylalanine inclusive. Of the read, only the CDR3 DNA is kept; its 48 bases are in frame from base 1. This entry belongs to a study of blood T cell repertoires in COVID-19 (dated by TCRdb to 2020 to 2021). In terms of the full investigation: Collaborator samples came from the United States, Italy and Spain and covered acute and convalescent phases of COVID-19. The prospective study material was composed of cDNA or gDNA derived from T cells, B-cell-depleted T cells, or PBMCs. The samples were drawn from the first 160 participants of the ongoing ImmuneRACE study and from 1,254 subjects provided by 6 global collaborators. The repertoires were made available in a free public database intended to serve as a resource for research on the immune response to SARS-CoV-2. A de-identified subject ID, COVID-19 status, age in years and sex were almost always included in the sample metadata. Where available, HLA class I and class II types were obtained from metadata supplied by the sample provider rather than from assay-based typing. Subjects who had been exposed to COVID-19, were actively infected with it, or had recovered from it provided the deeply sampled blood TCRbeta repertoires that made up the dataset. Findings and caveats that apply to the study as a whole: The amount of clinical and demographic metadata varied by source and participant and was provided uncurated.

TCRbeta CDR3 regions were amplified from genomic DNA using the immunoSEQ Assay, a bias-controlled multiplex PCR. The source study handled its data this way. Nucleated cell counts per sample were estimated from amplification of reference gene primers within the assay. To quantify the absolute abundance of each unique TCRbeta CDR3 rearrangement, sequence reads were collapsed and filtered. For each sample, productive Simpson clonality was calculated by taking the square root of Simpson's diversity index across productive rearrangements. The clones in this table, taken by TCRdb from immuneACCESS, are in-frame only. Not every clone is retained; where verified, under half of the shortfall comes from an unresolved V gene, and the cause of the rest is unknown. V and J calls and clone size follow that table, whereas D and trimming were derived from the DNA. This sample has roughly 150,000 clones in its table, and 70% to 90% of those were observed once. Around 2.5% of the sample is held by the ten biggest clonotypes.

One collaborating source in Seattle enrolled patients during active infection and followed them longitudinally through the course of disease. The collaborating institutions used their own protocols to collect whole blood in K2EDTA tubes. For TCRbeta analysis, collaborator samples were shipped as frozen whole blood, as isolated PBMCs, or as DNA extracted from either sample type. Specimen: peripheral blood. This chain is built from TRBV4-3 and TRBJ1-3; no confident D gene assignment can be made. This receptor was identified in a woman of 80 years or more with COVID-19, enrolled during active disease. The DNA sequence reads TGCGCCAGCAGCCAAGACTTGAGGAGCTCTGGAAACACCATATATTTT. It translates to CASSQDLRSSGNTIYF.